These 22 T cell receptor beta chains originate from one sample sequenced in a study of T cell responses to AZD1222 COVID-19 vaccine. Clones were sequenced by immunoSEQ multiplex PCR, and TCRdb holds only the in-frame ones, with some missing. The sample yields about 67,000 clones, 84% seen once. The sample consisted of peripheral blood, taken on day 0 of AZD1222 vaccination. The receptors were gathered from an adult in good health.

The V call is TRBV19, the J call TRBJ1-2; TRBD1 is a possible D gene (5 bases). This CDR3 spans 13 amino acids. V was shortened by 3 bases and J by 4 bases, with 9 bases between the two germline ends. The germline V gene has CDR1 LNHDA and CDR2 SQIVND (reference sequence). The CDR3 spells CASSIGGSYGYTF. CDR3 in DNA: TGTGCCAGTAGTATTGGGGGTTCCTATGGCTACACCTTC.

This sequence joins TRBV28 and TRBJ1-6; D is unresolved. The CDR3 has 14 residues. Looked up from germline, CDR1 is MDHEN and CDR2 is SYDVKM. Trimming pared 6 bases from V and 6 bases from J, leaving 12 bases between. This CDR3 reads CASSPTAFNSPLHF. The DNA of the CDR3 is TGTGCCAGCAGCCCAACAGCCTTTAATTCACCCCTCCACTTT. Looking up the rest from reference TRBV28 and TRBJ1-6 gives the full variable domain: DVKVTQSSRYLVKRTGEKVFLECVQDMDHENMFWYRQDPGLGLRLIYFSYDVKMKEKGDIPEGYSVSREKKERFSLILESASTNQTSMYLCASSPTAFNSPLHFGNGTRLTVT.

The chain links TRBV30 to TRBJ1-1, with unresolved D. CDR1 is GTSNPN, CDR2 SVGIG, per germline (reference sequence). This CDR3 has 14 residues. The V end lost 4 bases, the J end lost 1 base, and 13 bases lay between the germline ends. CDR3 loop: CAWKGEGRNTEAFF. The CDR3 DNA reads TGTGCCTGGAAGGGAGAGGGTAGGAACACTGAAGCTTTCTTT.

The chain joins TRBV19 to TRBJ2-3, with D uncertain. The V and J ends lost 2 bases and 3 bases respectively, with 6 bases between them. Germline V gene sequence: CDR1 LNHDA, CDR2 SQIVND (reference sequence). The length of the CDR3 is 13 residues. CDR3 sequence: CASSISETDTQYF. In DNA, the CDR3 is TGTGCCAGTAGTATATCGGAAACAGATACGCAGTATTTT.

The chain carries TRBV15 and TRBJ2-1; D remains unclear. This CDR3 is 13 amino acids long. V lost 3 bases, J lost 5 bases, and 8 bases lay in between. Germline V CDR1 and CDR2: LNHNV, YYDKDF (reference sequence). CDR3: CATSRPWDNEQFF. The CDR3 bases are TGTGCCACCAGCAGGCCCTGGGACAATGAGCAGTTCTTC. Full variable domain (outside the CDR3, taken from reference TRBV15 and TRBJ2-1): DAMVIQNPRYQVTQFGKPVTLSCSQTLNHNVMYWYQQKSSQAPKLLFHYYDKDFNNEADTPDNFQSRRPNTSFCFLDIRSPGLGDTAMYLCATSRPWDNEQFFGPGTRLTVL.

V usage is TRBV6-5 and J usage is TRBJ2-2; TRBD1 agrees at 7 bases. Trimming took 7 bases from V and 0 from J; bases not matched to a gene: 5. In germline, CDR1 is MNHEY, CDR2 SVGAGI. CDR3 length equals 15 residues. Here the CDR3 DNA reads TGTGCCAGCACCCAGGGACAGCCGAACACCGGGGAGCTGTTTTTT. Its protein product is CASTQGQPNTGELFF.

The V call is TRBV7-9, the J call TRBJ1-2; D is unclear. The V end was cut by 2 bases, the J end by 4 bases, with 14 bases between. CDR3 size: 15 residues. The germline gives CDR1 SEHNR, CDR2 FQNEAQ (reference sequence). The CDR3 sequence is CASSLSPDIRYGYTF. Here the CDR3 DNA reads TGTGCCAGCAGCTTAAGCCCAGACATCCGCTATGGCTACACCTTC.

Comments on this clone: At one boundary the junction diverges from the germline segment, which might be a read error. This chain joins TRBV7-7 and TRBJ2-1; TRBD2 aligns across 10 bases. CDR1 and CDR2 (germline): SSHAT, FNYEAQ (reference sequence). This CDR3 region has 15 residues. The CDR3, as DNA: TGTGCTAGCAGCTTAGTGGGACTAGCGTGCAATGAGCAGTTCTTC. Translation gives CASSLVGLACNEQFF.

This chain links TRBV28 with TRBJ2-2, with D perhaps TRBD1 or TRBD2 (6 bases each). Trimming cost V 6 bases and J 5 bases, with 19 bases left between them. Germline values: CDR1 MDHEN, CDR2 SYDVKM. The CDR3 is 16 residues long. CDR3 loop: CASSQNKWGATGELFF. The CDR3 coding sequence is TGTGCCAGCAGCCAAAACAAATGGGGGGCAACCGGGGAGCTGTTTTTT. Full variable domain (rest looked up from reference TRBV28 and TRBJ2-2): DVKVTQSSRYLVKRTGEKVFLECVQDMDHENMFWYRQDPGLGLRLIYFSYDVKMKEKGDIPEGYSVSREKKERFSLILESASTNQTSMYLCASSQNKWGATGELFFGEGSRLTVL.

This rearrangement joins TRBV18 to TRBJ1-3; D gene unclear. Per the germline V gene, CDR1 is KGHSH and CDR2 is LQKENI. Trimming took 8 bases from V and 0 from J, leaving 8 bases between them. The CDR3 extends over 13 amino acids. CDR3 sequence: CASRPVSGNTIYF. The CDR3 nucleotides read TGTGCCAGCCGCCCGGTCTCTGGAAACACCATATATTTT.

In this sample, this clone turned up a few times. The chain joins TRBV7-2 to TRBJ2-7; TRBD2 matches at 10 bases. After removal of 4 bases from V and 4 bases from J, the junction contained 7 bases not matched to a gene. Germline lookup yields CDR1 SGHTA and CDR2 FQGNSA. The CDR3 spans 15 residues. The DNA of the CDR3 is TGTGCCAGCAGCTCGAGTAGCGGGAGGCAATACGAGCAGTACTTC. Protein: CASSSSSGRQYEQYF.

CDR3 bases: TGCGCCAGCAGCTTGGCTTCAACTAATGAAAAACTGTTTTTT. This gives the protein CASSLASTNEKLFF. This chain links TRBV5-1 with TRBJ1-4; no firm D call. CDR1 SGHRS and CDR2 YFSETQ come from the germline V gene. CDR3 length: 14 residues. Trimming removed 0 bases from V and 0 bases from J, with 3 bases in between.

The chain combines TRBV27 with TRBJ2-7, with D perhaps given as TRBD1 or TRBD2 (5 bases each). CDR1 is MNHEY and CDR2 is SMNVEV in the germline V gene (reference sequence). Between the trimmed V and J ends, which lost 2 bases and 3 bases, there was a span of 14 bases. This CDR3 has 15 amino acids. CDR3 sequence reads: CASSLGGQGRYEQYF. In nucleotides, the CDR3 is TGTGCCAGCAGTTTAGGAGGCCAGGGCCGCTACGAGCAGTACTTC.

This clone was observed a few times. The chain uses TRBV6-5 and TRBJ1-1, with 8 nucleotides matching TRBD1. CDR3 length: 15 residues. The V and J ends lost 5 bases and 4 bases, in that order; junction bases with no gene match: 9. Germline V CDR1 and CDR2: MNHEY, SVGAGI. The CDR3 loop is CASSRRTGKGTEAFF. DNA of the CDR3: TGTGCCAGCAGTCGACGGACAGGGAAGGGCACTGAAGCTTTCTTT.

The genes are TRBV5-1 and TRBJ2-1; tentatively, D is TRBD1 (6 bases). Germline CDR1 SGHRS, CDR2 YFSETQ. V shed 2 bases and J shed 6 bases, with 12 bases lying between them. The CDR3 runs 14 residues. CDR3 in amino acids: CASSLQGSPNEQFF. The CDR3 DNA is TGCGCCAGCAGCTTACAGGGCTCCCCCAATGAGCAGTTCTTC.

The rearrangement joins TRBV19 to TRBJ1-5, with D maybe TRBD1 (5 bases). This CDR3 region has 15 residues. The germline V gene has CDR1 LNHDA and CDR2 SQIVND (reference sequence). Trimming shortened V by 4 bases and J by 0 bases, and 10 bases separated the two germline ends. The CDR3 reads CASSREGLSNQPQHF. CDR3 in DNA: TGTGCCAGTAGTAGAGAGGGGCTTAGCAATCAGCCCCAGCATTTT.

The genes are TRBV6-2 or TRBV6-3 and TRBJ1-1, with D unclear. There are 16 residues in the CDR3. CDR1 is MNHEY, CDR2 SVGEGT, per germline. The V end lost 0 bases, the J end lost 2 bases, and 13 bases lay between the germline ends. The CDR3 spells CASSYSHRESNTEAFF. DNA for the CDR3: TGTGCCAGCAGTTACTCTCACCGGGAGTCCAACACTGAAGCTTTCTTT.

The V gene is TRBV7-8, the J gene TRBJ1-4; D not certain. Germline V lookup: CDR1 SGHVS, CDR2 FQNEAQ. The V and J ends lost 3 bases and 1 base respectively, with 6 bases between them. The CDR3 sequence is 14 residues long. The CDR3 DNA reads TGTGCCAGCAGCTTCAGCGAAACTAATGAAAAACTGTTTTTT. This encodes CASSFSETNEKLFF.

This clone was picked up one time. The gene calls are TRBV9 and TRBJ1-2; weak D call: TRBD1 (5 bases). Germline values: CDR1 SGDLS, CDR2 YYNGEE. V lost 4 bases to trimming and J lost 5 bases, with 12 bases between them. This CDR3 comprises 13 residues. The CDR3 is CASSIRDGYGYTF. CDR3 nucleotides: TGTGCCAGCAGCATCCGGGACGGGTATGGCTACACCTTC. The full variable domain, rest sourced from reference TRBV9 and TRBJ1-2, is DSGVTQTPKHLITATGQRVTLRCSPRSGDLSVYWYQQSLDQGLQFLIQYYNGEERAKGNILERFSAQQFPDLHSELNLSSLELGDSALYFCASSIRDGYGYTFGSGTRLTVV.

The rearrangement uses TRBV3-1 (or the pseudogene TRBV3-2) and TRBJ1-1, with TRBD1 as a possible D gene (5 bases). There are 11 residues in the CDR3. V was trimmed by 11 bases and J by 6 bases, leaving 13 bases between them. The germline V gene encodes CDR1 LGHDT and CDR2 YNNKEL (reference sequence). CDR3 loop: CAVARGAEAFF. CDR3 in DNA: TGTGCCGTCGCTAGGGGCGCTGAAGCTTTCTTT.

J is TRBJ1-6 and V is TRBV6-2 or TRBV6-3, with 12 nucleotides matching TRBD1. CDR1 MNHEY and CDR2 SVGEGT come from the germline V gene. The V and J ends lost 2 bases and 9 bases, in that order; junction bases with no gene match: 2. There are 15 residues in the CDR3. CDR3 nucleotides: TGTGCCAGCAGTTACGGGACAGGGGGCTTTTCACCCCTCCACTTT. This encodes CASSYGTGGFSPLHF.

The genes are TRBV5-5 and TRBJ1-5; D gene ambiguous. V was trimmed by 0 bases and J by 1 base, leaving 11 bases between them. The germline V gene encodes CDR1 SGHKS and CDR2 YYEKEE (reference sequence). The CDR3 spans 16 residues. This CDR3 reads CASSLGGLGSNQPQHF. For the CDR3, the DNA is TGTGCCAGCAGCTTGGGTGGGCTGGGGAGCAATCAGCCCCAGCATTTT.